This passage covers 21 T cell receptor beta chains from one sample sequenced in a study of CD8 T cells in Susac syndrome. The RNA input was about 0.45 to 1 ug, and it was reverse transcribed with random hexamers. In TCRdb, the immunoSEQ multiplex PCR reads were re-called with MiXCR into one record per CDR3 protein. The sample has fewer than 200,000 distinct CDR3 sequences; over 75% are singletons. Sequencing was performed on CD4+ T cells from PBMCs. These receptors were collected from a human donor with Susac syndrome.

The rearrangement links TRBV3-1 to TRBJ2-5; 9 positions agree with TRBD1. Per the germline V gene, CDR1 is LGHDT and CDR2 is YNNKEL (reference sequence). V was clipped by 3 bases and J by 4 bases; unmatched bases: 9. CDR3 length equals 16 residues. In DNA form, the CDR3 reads TGTGCCAGCAGCCAGGGAGGGACAGGGCCCCGAGAGACCCAGTACTTC. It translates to CASSQGGTGPRETQYF.

Here the CDR3 DNA reads TGTGCCAGCAGCTTAGAGGGGGGGAGTGCAAACATTCAGTACTTC. Translated: CASSLEGGSANIQYF. The chain joins TRBV11-2 to TRBJ2-4; 7 positions match TRBD2. This CDR3 is built from 15 residues. The trim removed 0 bases at V and 6 bases at J, leaving 5 bases unmatched. CDR1 is SGHAT, CDR2 FQNNGV, per germline.

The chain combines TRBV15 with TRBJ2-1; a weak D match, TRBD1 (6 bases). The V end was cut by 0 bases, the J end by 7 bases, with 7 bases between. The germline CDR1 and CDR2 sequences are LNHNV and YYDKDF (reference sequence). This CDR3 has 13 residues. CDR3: CATSREQGNEQFF. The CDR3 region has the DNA TGTGCCACCAGCAGAGAACAGGGAAATGAGCAGTTCTTC.

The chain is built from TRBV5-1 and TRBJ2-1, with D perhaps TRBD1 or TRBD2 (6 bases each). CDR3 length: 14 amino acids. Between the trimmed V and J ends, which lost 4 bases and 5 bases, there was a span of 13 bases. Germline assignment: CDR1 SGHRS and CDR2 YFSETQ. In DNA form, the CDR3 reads TGCGCCAGCAGCGTGACTAGGGGGGACAATGAGCAGTTCTTC. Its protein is CASSVTRGDNEQFF. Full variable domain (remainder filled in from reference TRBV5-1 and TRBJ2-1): KAGVTQTPRYLIKTRGQQVTLSCSPISGHRSVSWYQQTPGQGLQFLFEYFSETQRNKGNFPGRFSGRQFSNSRSEMNVSTLELGDSALYLCASSVTRGDNEQFFGPGTRLTVL.

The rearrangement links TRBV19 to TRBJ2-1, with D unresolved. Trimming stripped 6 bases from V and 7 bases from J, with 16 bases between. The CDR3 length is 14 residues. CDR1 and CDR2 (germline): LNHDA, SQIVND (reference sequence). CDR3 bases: TGTGCCAGTAGCCCTCGGGCGGTGACTAATGAGCAGTTCTTC. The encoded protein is CASSPRAVTNEQFF.

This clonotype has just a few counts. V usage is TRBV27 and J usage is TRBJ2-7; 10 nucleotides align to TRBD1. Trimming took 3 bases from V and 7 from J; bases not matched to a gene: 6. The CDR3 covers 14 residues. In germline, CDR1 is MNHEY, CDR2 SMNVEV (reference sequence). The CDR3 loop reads CASSLGTGAREQYF. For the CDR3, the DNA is TGTGCCAGCAGTTTGGGGACAGGGGCGAGAGAGCAGTACTTC.

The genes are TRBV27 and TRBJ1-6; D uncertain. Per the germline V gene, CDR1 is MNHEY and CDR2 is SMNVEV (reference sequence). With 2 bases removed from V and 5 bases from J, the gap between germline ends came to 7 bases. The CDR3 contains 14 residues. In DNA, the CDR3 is TGTGCCAGCAGTTTAGAGTACCATAATTCACCCCTCCACTTT. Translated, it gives CASSLEYHNSPLHF.

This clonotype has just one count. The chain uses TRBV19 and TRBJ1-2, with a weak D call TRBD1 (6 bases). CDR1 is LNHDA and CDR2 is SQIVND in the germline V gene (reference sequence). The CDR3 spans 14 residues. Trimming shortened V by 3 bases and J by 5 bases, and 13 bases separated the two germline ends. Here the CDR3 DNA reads TGTGCCAGTAGTATTGGGGGGCAGAAATATGGCTACACCTTC. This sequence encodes CASSIGGQKYGYTF.

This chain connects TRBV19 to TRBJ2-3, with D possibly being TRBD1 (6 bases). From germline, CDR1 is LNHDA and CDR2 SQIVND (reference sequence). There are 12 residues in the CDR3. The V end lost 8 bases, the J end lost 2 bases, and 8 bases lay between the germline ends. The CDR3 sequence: CASGQSTDTQYF. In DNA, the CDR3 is TGTGCCAGTGGACAGTCCACAGATACGCAGTATTTT.

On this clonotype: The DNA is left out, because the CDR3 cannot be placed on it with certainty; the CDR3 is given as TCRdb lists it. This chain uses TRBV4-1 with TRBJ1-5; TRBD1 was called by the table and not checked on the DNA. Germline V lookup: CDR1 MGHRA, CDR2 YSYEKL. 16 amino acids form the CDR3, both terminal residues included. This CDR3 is CASSQVGRGSNQPQLF.

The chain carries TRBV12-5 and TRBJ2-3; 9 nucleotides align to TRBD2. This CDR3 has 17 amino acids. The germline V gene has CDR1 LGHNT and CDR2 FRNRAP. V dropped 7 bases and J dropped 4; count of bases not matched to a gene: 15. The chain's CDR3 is CASAQAGGHQFADTQYF. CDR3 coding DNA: TGTGCTAGTGCCCAAGCGGGAGGTCATCAGTTTGCAGATACGCAGTATTTT.

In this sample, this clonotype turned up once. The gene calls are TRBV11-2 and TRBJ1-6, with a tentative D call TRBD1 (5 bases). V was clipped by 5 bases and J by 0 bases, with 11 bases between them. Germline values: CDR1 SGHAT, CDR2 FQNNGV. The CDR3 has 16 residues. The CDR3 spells CASSTTDSSYNSPLHF. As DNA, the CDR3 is TGTGCCAGCAGCACTACCGACAGCTCCTATAATTCACCCCTCCACTTT.

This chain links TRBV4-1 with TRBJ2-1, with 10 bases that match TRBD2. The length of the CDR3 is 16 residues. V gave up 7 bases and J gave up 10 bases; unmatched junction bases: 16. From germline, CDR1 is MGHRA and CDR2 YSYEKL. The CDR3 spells CASNHQSGRASVEQFF. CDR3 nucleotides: TGCGCCAGCAACCACCAAAGCGGGAGGGCCTCCGTCGAGCAGTTCTTC.

CDR3 nucleotides: TGTGCCAGCAGCAGACAGAAGAACACTGAAGCTTTCTTT. This sequence encodes CASSRQKNTEAFF. The rearrangement uses TRBV6-5 and TRBJ1-1; weak D call: TRBD1 (5 bases). CDR3 size: 13 residues. Germline assignment: CDR1 MNHEY and CDR2 SVGAGI. Trimming took 6 bases from V and 1 from J, leaving 9 bases between them.

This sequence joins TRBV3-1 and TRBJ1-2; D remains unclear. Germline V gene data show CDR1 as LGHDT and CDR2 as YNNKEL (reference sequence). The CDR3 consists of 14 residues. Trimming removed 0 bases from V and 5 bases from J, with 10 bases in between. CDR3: CASSQDGSSYGYTF. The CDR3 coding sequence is TGTGCCAGCAGCCAAGACGGATCTTCTTATGGCTACACCTTC.

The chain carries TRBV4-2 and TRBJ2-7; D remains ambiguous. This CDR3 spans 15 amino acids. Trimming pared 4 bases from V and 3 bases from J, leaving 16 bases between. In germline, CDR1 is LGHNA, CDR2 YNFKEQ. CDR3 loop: CASSLPISLDYEQYF. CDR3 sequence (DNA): TGTGCCAGCAGCCTGCCGATTTCACTTGACTACGAGCAGTACTTC.

CDR3 sequence reads: CASSTGGKEETQYF. The CDR3 nucleotides are TGCGCCAGCAGCACCGGGGGGAAAGAAGAGACCCAGTACTTC. V is TRBV5-1 and J is TRBJ2-5; 7 bases match TRBD2. CDR1 and CDR2 (germline): SGHRS, YFSETQ. CDR3 length: 14 residues. The V segment lost 4 bases and the J segment 3 bases; nucleotides outside the gene matches: 6.

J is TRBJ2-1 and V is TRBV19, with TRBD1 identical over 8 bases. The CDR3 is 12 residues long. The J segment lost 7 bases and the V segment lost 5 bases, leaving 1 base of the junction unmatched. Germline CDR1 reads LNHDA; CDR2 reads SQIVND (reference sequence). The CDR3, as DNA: TGTGCCAGTAGTGACAGGGGAAATGAGCAGTTCTTC. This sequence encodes CASSDRGNEQFF.

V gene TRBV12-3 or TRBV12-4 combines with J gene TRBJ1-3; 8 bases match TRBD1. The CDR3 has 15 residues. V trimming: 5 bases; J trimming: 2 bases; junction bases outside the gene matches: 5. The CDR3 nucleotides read TGTGCCAGCAGTAAGGGACAGGCTACTGGAAACACCATATATTTT. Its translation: CASSKGQATGNTIYF.

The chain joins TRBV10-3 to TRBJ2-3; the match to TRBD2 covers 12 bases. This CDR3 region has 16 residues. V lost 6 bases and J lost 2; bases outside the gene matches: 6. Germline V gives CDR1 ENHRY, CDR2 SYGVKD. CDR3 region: CAISLTSGGNTDTQYF. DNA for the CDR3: TGTGCCATCAGCCTTACTAGCGGGGGGAACACAGATACGCAGTATTTT.

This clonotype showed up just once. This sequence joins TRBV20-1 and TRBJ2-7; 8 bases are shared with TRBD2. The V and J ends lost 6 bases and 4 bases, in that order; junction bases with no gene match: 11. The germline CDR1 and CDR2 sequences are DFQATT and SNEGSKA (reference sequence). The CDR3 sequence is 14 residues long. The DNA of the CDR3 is TGCAGTGCCAAATCCAGCGGGAGAGGGTACGAGCAGTACTTC. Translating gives CSAKSSGRGYEQYF.